This T cell receptor (beta chain) was sequenced in a study of shared clonotypes between healthy human individuals (dated by TCRdb to 2018 to 2021). About the study as a whole: Three men and a couple of women, aged 18 to 49 years, made up the cohort. Each donor's leukapheresis produced roughly between about 0.9 and 9.5 billion PBMCs. To estimate repertoire size and how much clonotype sharing occurs between individuals, the study deeply sequenced the blood TCR repertoires of about 5 healthy adults. To increase sequencing depth and limit assay-specific biases, different laboratories used diverse techniques to prepare libraries and sequence TCR repertoires. For each donor, CD4 naive and CD4 memory were each run on three plates, CD8 naive on two plates, and CD8 memory on one plate. Study-level results and caveats: Based on pairwise subsampling, the degree of clonotype sharing among donors was expected to be affected by sequencing depth. The small number of donors limited the genetic and exposure-history diversity represented. Rarefaction of sorted-subset datasets indicated incomplete sequencing despite the large sequencing depth. Clonotypes shared by all four sorted-subset donors showed higher generation probabilities than non-shared clonotypes. When a handful of donors were compared, the shared fraction of clonotypes was about 5% for naive CD4, around 3.6% for naive CD8, roughly 2.5% for memory CD4, and under 0.5% for memory CD8. Naive subsets generally had larger estimated clonotype richness than memory subsets. Only blood was sampled, and tissue TCR repertoires likely differ from those in blood.

Comments on this clone: Its antigen remains undetermined. No base-level quality is on record; no much larger clone is a single base apart.

Sequences SGDLS (CDR1) and YYNGEE (CDR2) are obtained from the germline V gene. Inclusive of the bounding cysteine and phenylalanine, the CDR3 is 21 residues long. Of the read, only the CDR3 DNA is kept; its 63 bases are in frame from base 1. The junction shows trimming of 4 bases on V and 4 bases on J, and the gene matches do not reach 26 bases of it. Using the deep immunoSEQ assay, multiplex PCR amplified TCR CDR3 regions from genomic DNA. Extracted genomic DNA from each cell subset was distributed evenly across all wells of several immunoSEQ 96-well plates, and each plate was treated as a replicate. For sorted subsets, about 200 ng genomic DNA, equal to about 30,000 T cell genomes, was loaded into each replicate PCR. Purified libraries were quantified with a Qubit 3.0 fluorometer, sized on a Bioanalyzer 2100, and re-quantified with the KAPA Library Quantification kit. Every immunoSEQ 96-well plate was sequenced on a separate single-read 150-cycle Illumina NextSeq 550 flow cell. For the original study's pipeline: The immunoSEQ output contained only junctional sequences without quality scores, so filtering could not match that applied to full-length reads. Sequences were annotated with PyIR, a Python wrapper for IgBLAST v1.9, and V/J genes and CDR3 were assigned using IMGT germline references. Any read was removed if the V/J assignment was weak (E-value above 1e-6), the CDR3 was missing, or the read contained stop codons, out-of-frame junctions, or ambiguous translated residues. A V3J clonotype was defined by an identical inferred V gene, J gene, and CDR3 amino acid sequence. The percentage overlap between two repertoires was calculated by dividing the number of shared unique clonotypes by the size of the smaller repertoire. Richness of each repertoire was evaluated using RTK rarefaction, the Chao1 estimator, and Recon v2.1 estimates of unobserved clonotypes. OLGA was used to compute generation probabilities for all TCRbeta clonotypes that the gDNA method yielded from several donors. TCRdb obtained this table from immuneACCESS and retained in-frame rearrangements with V and J assigned. These tables miss some clones; where compared with another copy, unresolved V genes account for less than half of the shortfall, and the remainder is unexplained. The V and J calls and clone size come from that table; D and trimming were worked out from the DNA. The sample data list roughly 2.2 million clones, and under 95% of these were observed just once. The ten largest clones represent 0.37% of the sample.

Healthy HIV-negative adults with no recently reported acute infections or vaccinations were included as donors. Every donor was a Caucasian adult residing in Nashville, Tennessee, USA. CD4+ T cells were enriched through magnetic negative selection, after which naive cells were positively selected on CD45RA and the remaining negative fraction served as the memory subset. After blood collection by leukapheresis, PBMCs were isolated using Ficoll-Histopaque density gradient centrifugation and then cryopreserved in the vapor phase of liquid nitrogen. Analytical flow cytometry was used to check the purity and quantity of each magnetically sorted T cell population. From each sorted fraction, genomic DNA was isolated and quantified by UV absorbance on a Nanodrop 2000c.

The sequenced sample was naive CD4+ T cells from PBMCs. The cell subset or site tag for this specimen amounts to: CD45RA+ positively selected. The sequence was obtained from a man aged 18 to 30 in good health. Some clones in this sample may be carry-over from other donors' samples. The rearrangement joined TRBV9 to TRBJ2-5, with 9 central nucleotides matching TRBD2. The DNA sequence follows: TGTGCCAGCAGCCGTTCGAGCGTTGTCCGCGGGGGGGAGCCGTCGGGAGAGACCCAGTACTTC. Protein translation: CASSRSSVVRGGEPSGETQYF.